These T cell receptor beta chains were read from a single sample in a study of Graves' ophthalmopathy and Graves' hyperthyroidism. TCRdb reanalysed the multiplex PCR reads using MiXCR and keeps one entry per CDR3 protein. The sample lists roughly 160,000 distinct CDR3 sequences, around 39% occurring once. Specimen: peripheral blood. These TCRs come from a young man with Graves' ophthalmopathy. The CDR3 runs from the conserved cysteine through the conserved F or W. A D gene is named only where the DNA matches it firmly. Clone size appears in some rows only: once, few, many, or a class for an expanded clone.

CDR3 DNA: TGTGCCAGCAGTTTGAAGGCTGGGAATTCACCCCTCCACTTT
CDR3 protein: CASSLKAGNSPLHF
V gene: TRBV12-3/TRBV12-4
CDR3 length: 14
clone size: many
D gene: NA
J gene: TRBJ1-6

CDR3 DNA: TGTGCCAGCAGTTACGGGGAGCACTACGAGCAGTACTTC
CDR3 protein: CASSYGEHYEQYF
V gene: TRBV6-2/TRBV6-3
CDR3 length: 13
clone size: NA
D gene: NA
J gene: TRBJ2-7

CDR3 DNA: TGTGCCAGCAGCCCGGACAGGCCCTCCTACGAGCAGTACTTC
CDR3 protein: CASSPDRPSYEQYF
V gene: TRBV7-8
CDR3 length: 14
clone size: many
D gene: TRBD1
J gene: TRBJ2-7

CDR3 DNA: TGTGCCAGCAGTTACCAGACAGGCGGGGGTCAGCCCCAGCATTTT
CDR3 protein: CASSYQTGGGQPQHF
V gene: TRBV6-2/TRBV6-3
CDR3 length: 15
clone size: many
D gene: NA
J gene: TRBJ1-5

CDR3 DNA: TGTGCCAGCAGCGCCTCTCGGACAGCTCATGGCTACACCTTC
CDR3 protein: CASSASRTAHGYTF
V gene: TRBV7-8
CDR3 length: 14
clone size: many
D gene: NA
J gene: TRBJ1-2

CDR3 DNA: TGTGCCAGCAGTTCCCTACCACAAGCGGGTAGCCCCGAGCAGTACTTC
CDR3 protein: CASSSLPQAGSPEQYF
V gene: TRBV27
CDR3 length: 16
clone size: many
D gene: NA
J gene: TRBJ2-7

CDR3 DNA: TGTGCCAGCAGTGAGTCAGGGGCGGACACTGAAGCTTTCTTT
CDR3 protein: CASSESGADTEAFF
V gene: TRBV6-4
CDR3 length: 14
clone size: NA
D gene: NA
J gene: TRBJ1-1

CDR3 DNA: TGTGCCAACACTCAGACAGAGAACACTGAAGCTTTCTTT
CDR3 protein: CANTQTENTEAFF
V gene: TRBV2
CDR3 length: 13
clone size: many
D gene: NA
J gene: TRBJ1-1

CDR3 DNA: TGTGCCAGCAGTTTCCTGGGACAGGGAAGAGGAGAGACCCAGTACTTC
CDR3 protein: CASSFLGQGRGETQYF
V gene: TRBV12-3/TRBV12-4
CDR3 length: 16
clone size: many
D gene: TRBD1
J gene: TRBJ2-5

CDR3 DNA: TGTGCCAGCAGCCAGCGGTCGGCATATCAAGAGACCCAGTACTTC
CDR3 protein: CASSQRSAYQETQYF
V gene: TRBV7-8
CDR3 length: 15
clone size: many
D gene: NA
J gene: TRBJ2-5

CDR3 DNA: TGTGCCATCAAATGGGCGTGGGGAAACTATGGCTACACCTTC
CDR3 protein: CAIKWAWGNYGYTF
V gene: TRBV10-3
CDR3 length: 14
clone size: many
D gene: NA
J gene: TRBJ1-2

CDR3 DNA: TGTGCCAGCAGCTTAAACTTAGCGGTTAGCACAGATACGCAGTATTTT
CDR3 protein: CASSLNLAVSTDTQYF
V gene: TRBV11-2
CDR3 length: 16
clone size: NA
D gene: NA
J gene: TRBJ2-3

CDR3 DNA: TGTGCCAGCAGCTCAAGGGGAAGAGAGACCCAGTACTTC
CDR3 protein: CASSSRGRETQYF
V gene: TRBV7-2
CDR3 length: 13
clone size: NA
D gene: NA
J gene: TRBJ2-5

CDR3 DNA: TGTGCCAGCAGTGTCGACGGGGGACAAGAGACCCAGTACTTC
CDR3 protein: CASSVDGGQETQYF
V gene: TRBV6-1
CDR3 length: 14
clone size: NA
D gene: NA
J gene: TRBJ2-5

CDR3 DNA: TGCAGTGCTCCCCCAATGACAGGGGCGGGGGAGACCCAGTACTTC
CDR3 protein: CSAPPMTGAGETQYF
V gene: TRBV20-1
CDR3 length: 15
clone size: many
D gene: TRBD1
J gene: TRBJ2-5

CDR3 DNA: TGTGCCAGCAACTTGGGCGGGGTCGCCTACGAGCAGTACTTC
CDR3 protein: CASNLGGVAYEQYF
V gene: TRBV6-2/TRBV6-3
CDR3 length: 14
clone size: few
D gene: NA
J gene: TRBJ2-7

CDR3 DNA: TGTGCCAGCAGTGCCGCTATACCGGGAGGAGAGCAGTACTTC
CDR3 protein: CASSAAIPGGEQYF
V gene: TRBV6-1
CDR3 length: 14
clone size: NA
D gene: TRBD2
J gene: TRBJ2-7

CDR3 DNA: TGTGCCAGCAGTTTCGGGGCGCCAGGACAGCCCCAGCATTTT
CDR3 protein: CASSFGAPGQPQHF
V gene: TRBV14
CDR3 length: 14
clone size: NA
D gene: NA
J gene: TRBJ1-5

CDR3 DNA: TGTGCCAGCAGTGCCCGCCGGGACAGGAGCTCTGGAAACACCATATATTTT
CDR3 protein: CASSARRDRSSGNTIYF
V gene: TRBV12-3/TRBV12-4
CDR3 length: 17
clone size: many
D gene: TRBD1
J gene: TRBJ1-3

CDR3 DNA: TGTGCCAGCAACCCTTCGTGGTCCTACGAGCAGTACTTC
CDR3 protein: CASNPSWSYEQYF
V gene: TRBV28
CDR3 length: 13
clone size: many
D gene: NA
J gene: TRBJ2-7

CDR3 DNA: TGTGCCAGCAGTTACTTTGGGACAACGGAGGCTTTCTTT
CDR3 protein: CASSYFGTTEAFF
V gene: TRBV6-2/TRBV6-3
CDR3 length: 13
clone size: many
D gene: NA
J gene: TRBJ1-1

CDR3 DNA: TGTGCCAGCAGTTCCTCCTGGGTGGACCCCTACGAGCAGTACTTC
CDR3 protein: CASSSSWVDPYEQYF
V gene: TRBV28
CDR3 length: 15
clone size: many
D gene: NA
J gene: TRBJ2-7

CDR3 DNA: TGTGCTAGTGGTTTGCCTCCAGCATCCCGAGGCGATGGCTACACCTTC
CDR3 protein: CASGLPPASRGDGYTF
V gene: TRBV12-5
CDR3 length: 16
clone size: many
D gene: NA
J gene: TRBJ1-2

CDR3 DNA: TGTGCCAGCAGTTCGGGACGGATGATGAACACTGAAGCTTTCTTT
CDR3 protein: CASSSGRMMNTEAFF
V gene: TRBV6-5
CDR3 length: 15
clone size: NA
D gene: NA
J gene: TRBJ1-1

CDR3 DNA: TGTGCCAGCAGCTCGCTTATCACTTGGGGGAGGAGCTCCTACGAGCAGTACTTC
CDR3 protein: CASSSLITWGRSSYEQYF
V gene: TRBV11-2
CDR3 length: 18
clone size: many
D gene: NA
J gene: TRBJ2-7

CDR3 DNA: TGTGCCAGCAGCTATACTAGCGGGATCGGCTATGAGCAGTTCTTC
CDR3 protein: CASSYTSGIGYEQFF
V gene: TRBV7-2
CDR3 length: 15
clone size: NA
D gene: TRBD2
J gene: TRBJ2-1

CDR3 DNA: TGTGCCAGCAGCTTTTTAGCGGGAGGGTCCTACGAGCAGTACTTC
CDR3 protein: CASSFLAGGSYEQYF
V gene: TRBV11-2
CDR3 length: 15
clone size: few
D gene: TRBD2
J gene: TRBJ2-7

CDR3 DNA: TGTGCCAGCAGCTTAGTTGGATCTAATTCACCCCTCCACTTT
CDR3 protein: CASSLVGSNSPLHF
V gene: TRBV7-8
CDR3 length: 14
clone size: NA
D gene: NA
J gene: TRBJ1-6

CDR3 DNA: TGTGCCACCAGCAGGTCTGCCGGGACAGGCCTAGAGACCCAGTACTTC
CDR3 protein: CATSRSAGTGLETQYF
V gene: TRBV15
CDR3 length: 16
clone size: once
D gene: TRBD1
J gene: TRBJ2-5

CDR3 DNA: TGTGCCAGCACCACGGGGCGTAGCCTCGGGTCACCCCTCCACTTT
CDR3 protein: CASTTGRSLGSPLHF
V gene: TRBV12-3/TRBV12-4
CDR3 length: 15
clone size: NA
D gene: NA
J gene: TRBJ1-6

CDR3 DNA: TGTGCCAGCAGCGGGACTCTCTACGAGCAGTACTTC
CDR3 protein: CASSGTLYEQYF
V gene: TRBV7-8
CDR3 length: 12
clone size: many
D gene: NA
J gene: TRBJ2-7

CDR3 DNA: TGTGCCAGCAGCTTGGGACAAGACCAGAGTGGATACGAGCAGTACTTC
CDR3 protein: CASSLGQDQSGYEQYF
V gene: TRBV5-4
CDR3 length: 16
clone size: NA
D gene: NA
J gene: TRBJ2-7

CDR3 DNA: TGTGCCAGCAGTTACTCGAGTCGAGTATCCGGCAATTCACCCCTCCACTTT
CDR3 protein: CASSYSSRVSGNSPLHF
V gene: TRBV6-2/TRBV6-3
CDR3 length: 17
clone size: many
D gene: NA
J gene: TRBJ1-6

CDR3 DNA: TGTGCCAGCAAACCAGGGGGACGTGACACCGGGGAGCTGTTTTTT
CDR3 protein: CASKPGGRDTGELFF
V gene: TRBV12-3/TRBV12-4
CDR3 length: 15
clone size: many
D gene: TRBD1
J gene: TRBJ2-2

CDR3 DNA: TGTGCCAGCAGCACACTAGCGGGAGCGGGCGAGCAGTACTTC
CDR3 protein: CASSTLAGAGEQYF
V gene: TRBV12-3/TRBV12-4
CDR3 length: 14
clone size: many
D gene: TRBD2
J gene: TRBJ2-7

CDR3 DNA: TGTGCCAGCAGTTTACATGGAAGGAGGGACTATGGCTACACCTTC
CDR3 protein: CASSLHGRRDYGYTF
V gene: TRBV12-3/TRBV12-4
CDR3 length: 15
clone size: NA
D gene: NA
J gene: TRBJ1-2

CDR3 DNA: TGTGCCAGCAGCTTAAGGTCCGGCTATTACCACGAGCAGTACTTC
CDR3 protein: CASSLRSGYYHEQYF
V gene: TRBV7-2
CDR3 length: 15
clone size: many
D gene: NA
J gene: TRBJ2-7

CDR3 DNA: TGCGCCAGCAGCCAACCCATCCTCAGGGACACTGAAGCTTTCTTT
CDR3 protein: CASSQPILRDTEAFF
V gene: TRBV4-1
CDR3 length: 15
clone size: few
D gene: NA
J gene: TRBJ1-1

CDR3 DNA: TGCAGCGTTGGGGGACACGACTACGAGCAGTACTTC
CDR3 protein: CSVGGHDYEQYF
V gene: TRBV29-1
CDR3 length: 12
clone size: NA
D gene: NA
J gene: TRBJ2-7

CDR3 DNA: TGTGCCAGCAGGGAGTACAGCGAAGCTTTCTTT
CDR3 protein: CASREYSEAFF
V gene: TRBV2
CDR3 length: 11
clone size: NA
D gene: NA
J gene: TRBJ1-1

CDR3 DNA: TGTGCCAGCAGTTATAGCCGCACCTACGAGCAGTACTTC
CDR3 protein: CASSYSRTYEQYF
V gene: TRBV6-5
CDR3 length: 13
clone size: many
D gene: NA
J gene: TRBJ2-7

CDR3 DNA: TGTGCCACCAGTGAGCGAGCAGCGGGAGGGCCCAGCGAGCAGTACTTC
CDR3 protein: CATSERAAGGPSEQYF
V gene: TRBV24-1
CDR3 length: 16
clone size: many
D gene: TRBD2
J gene: TRBJ2-7

CDR3 DNA: TGTGCCAGCAGCCCCGAGGGTGGAAACACCATATATTTT
CDR3 protein: CASSPEGGNTIYF
V gene: TRBV7-2
CDR3 length: 13
clone size: many
D gene: NA
J gene: TRBJ1-3

CDR3 DNA: TGTGCCATCAGTGAGTCCCCAACCCAAGGGGCCTATGGCTACACCTTC
CDR3 protein: CAISESPTQGAYGYTF
V gene: TRBV10-3
CDR3 length: 16
clone size: many
D gene: NA
J gene: TRBJ1-2

CDR3 DNA: TGTGCCAGCAGTATCGCGGGAGTATCCTACGAGCAGTACTTC
CDR3 protein: CASSIAGVSYEQYF
V gene: TRBV12-3/TRBV12-4
CDR3 length: 14
clone size: NA
D gene: TRBD2
J gene: TRBJ2-7

CDR3 DNA: TGCAGTGCTAGCGAGGCTCAGCCCCAGCATTTT
CDR3 protein: CSASEAQPQHF
V gene: TRBV20-1
CDR3 length: 11
clone size: NA
D gene: NA
J gene: TRBJ1-5

CDR3 DNA: TGTGCCAGCAGACGTGATGGGACCGCACTAACCTACGAGCAGTACTTC
CDR3 protein: CASRRDGTALTYEQYF
V gene: TRBV6-5
CDR3 length: 16
clone size: many
D gene: NA
J gene: TRBJ2-7

CDR3 DNA: TGTGCCAGTTCGCAACAGGATTATCAGCCCCAGCATTTT
CDR3 protein: CASSQQDYQPQHF
V gene: TRBV27
CDR3 length: 13
clone size: NA
D gene: NA
J gene: TRBJ1-5

CDR3 DNA: TGTGCCTGGGCTGTATTTCAGGGGACTGAAGCTTTCTTT
CDR3 protein: CAWAVFQGTEAFF
V gene: TRBV30
CDR3 length: 13
clone size: many
D gene: NA
J gene: TRBJ1-1

CDR3 DNA: TGTGCCAGCAGACAGGGGGGGTACCGCAATCAGCCCCAGCATTTT
CDR3 protein: CASRQGGYRNQPQHF
V gene: TRBV27
CDR3 length: 15
clone size: many
D gene: TRBD1
J gene: TRBJ1-5

CDR3 DNA: TGTGCCAGCAGCCAACCTGGGGGGACCCAAGTTTCACCCCTCCACTTT
CDR3 protein: CASSQPGGTQVSPLHF
V gene: TRBV12-3/TRBV12-4
CDR3 length: 16
clone size: many
D gene: NA
J gene: TRBJ1-6